One and the same sample provided the 14 T cell receptor beta chains below, sequenced in a study of blood T cell repertoires in COVID-19. Repertoires were generated with immunoSEQ multiplex PCR, while TCRdb's copy carries only in-frame clones and drops some. The repertoire holds 200,000 to 300,000 clones, with 75% to 85% as singletons. The specimen was peripheral blood. The receptors originated from a woman aged 70-85 years with acute or convalescent COVID-19.

This chain joins TRBV28 and TRBJ1-2; 7 bases align to TRBD1. The germline gives CDR1 MDHEN, CDR2 SYDVKM. The V and J ends lost 3 bases and 8 bases, in that order; junction bases with no gene match: 15. The CDR3 has 16 amino acids. The chain's CDR3 is CASSLGTVFHGEGYTF. CDR3 sequence (DNA): TGTGCCAGCAGTTTGGGGACAGTTTTCCACGGAGAGGGCTACACCTTC.

The rearrangement joins TRBV3-1 (or the pseudogene TRBV3-2) to TRBJ2-7; D remains unclear. Germline V CDR1 and CDR2: LGHDT, YNNKEL (reference sequence). This CDR3 spans 13 amino acids. V was cut by 4 bases and J by 4 bases, with 11 bases left in between. The CDR3, as DNA: TGTGCCAGCAGCCTTTTGAACATGTACGAGCAGTACTTC. Amino acids: CASSLLNMYEQYF.

The chain is built from TRBV25-1 and TRBJ2-2, with TRBD1 matching over 7 bases. CDR3 length: 16 amino acids. Germline V gene data show CDR1 as MGHDK and CDR2 as SYGVNS. V lost 3 bases and J lost 5; bases outside the gene matches: 9. CDR3 sequence reads: CASSDRRQGPTGELFF. For the CDR3, the DNA is TGTGCCAGCAGTGACCGCCGACAGGGCCCTACCGGGGAGCTGTTTTTT.

This chain links TRBV11-2 with TRBJ1-2, with 8 bases lining up with TRBD1. The length of the CDR3 is 15 residues. Trimming at V came to 2 bases and at J to 1 base, leaving 3 bases not matched to a gene. Looked up from germline, CDR1 is SGHAT and CDR2 is FQNNGV. The CDR3 DNA reads as TGTGCCAGCAGCTTACAGGGGGCAATTAACTATGGCTACACCTTC. The encoded protein is CASSLQGAINYGYTF. The full variable domain, completed using reference TRBV11-2 and TRBJ1-2, is EAGVAQSPRYKIIEKRQSVAFWCNPISGHATLYWYQQILGQGPKLLIQFQNNGVVDDSQLPKDRFSAERLKGVDSTLKIQPAKLEDSAVYLCASSLQGAINYGYTFGSGTRLTVV.

The genes are TRBV4-2 and TRBJ1-4; a weak D match, TRBD1 (6 bases). The CDR3 loop spans 15 amino acids. Germline V gene data show CDR1 as LGHNA and CDR2 as YNFKEQ. V gave up 1 base and J gave up 4 bases, with 10 bases separating them. The DNA for the CDR3 is TGTGCCAGCAGCCAAGTAGGGGGGGATAATGAAAAACTGTTTTTT. Translating it yields CASSQVGGDNEKLFF.

A single count supports this clone. This chain uses TRBV15 with TRBJ1-1; 8 nucleotides agree with TRBD1. From germline, CDR1 is LNHNV and CDR2 YYDKDF (reference sequence). V gave up 9 bases and J gave up 4 bases; unmatched junction bases: 10. The CDR3 length is 14 residues. The CDR3 DNA is TGTGCCACGGCGTCAGGGGGCCTTAGCACTGAAGCTTTCTTT. It encodes CATASGGLSTEAFF.

The chain is built from TRBV25-1 and TRBJ1-3; 7 bases match TRBD1. Per the germline V gene, CDR1 is MGHDK and CDR2 is SYGVNS. This CDR3 has 17 amino acids. V lost 4 bases, J lost 0 bases, and 9 bases stayed unmatched. This CDR3 reads CASSGILGTASGNTIYF. The DNA for the CDR3 is TGTGCCAGCAGTGGAATCTTGGGGACAGCCTCTGGAAACACCATATATTTT. Using reference TRBV25-1 and TRBJ1-3 for the parts outside the CDR3, the full variable domain is EADIYQTPRYLVIGTGKKITLECSQTMGHDKMYWYQQDPGMELHLIHYSYGVNSTEKGDLSSESTVSRIRTEHFPLTLESARPSHTSQYLCASSGILGTASGNTIYFGEGSWLTVV.

This clone was seen only a few times. The chain has TRBV28 and TRBJ1-1, with 7 bases identical to TRBD1. The CDR3 sequence is 13 residues long. The germline CDR1 and CDR2 sequences are MDHEN and SYDVKM. The CDR3 protein is CVSTGQMNTEAFF. The CDR3 DNA sequence: TGTGTTTCGACGGGACAGATGAACACTGAAGCTTTCTTT. Combining the CDR3 with reference TRBV28 and TRBJ1-1 gives the whole variable domain DVKVTQSSRYLVKRTGEKVFLECVQDMDHENMFWYRQDPGLGLRLIYFSYDVKMKEKGDIPEGYSVSREKKERFSLILESASTNQTSMYLCVSTGQMNTEAFFGQGTRLTVV.

In this sample, this clone turned up a few times. The rearrangement joins TRBV29-1 to TRBJ2-3, with 9 nucleotides matching TRBD1. V dropped 5 bases and J dropped 3; count of bases not matched to a gene: 9. CDR3 length: 15 amino acids. CDR1 and CDR2 from the germline V gene are SQVTM and ANQGSEA. CDR3 in amino acids: CSVIYGTGWTDTQYF. Here the CDR3 DNA reads TGCAGCGTTATATACGGGACAGGGTGGACAGATACGCAGTATTTT.

This clone was seen a handful of times. The J gene is TRBJ1-2, the V gene TRBV18; D not certain. Germline CDR1 reads KGHSH; CDR2 reads LQKENI. The V gene lost 0 bases and the J gene lost 6 bases, with 11 bases spanning the gap. The CDR3 runs to 14 residues. CDR3 residues: CASSPPAGRDGYTF. CDR3 sequence (DNA): TGTGCCAGCTCACCACCGGCAGGTCGCGATGGCTACACCTTC.

Comment on this clone: One end of the junction fails to match germline, which may point to a read error. CDR3 DNA sequence: TGCGCCAGCACCTTGGGGGGACAGTCTAACACTGAAGCTTTCTTT. Its protein product is CASTLGGQSNTEAFF. The rearrangement uses TRBV5-1 and TRBJ1-1; 7 positions match TRBD1. Germline CDR1 is SGHRS and CDR2 is YFSETQ. There are 15 residues in the CDR3.

This clone was recorded once. This sequence joins TRBV4-2 and TRBJ1-3; possibly TRBD1 for D (6 bases). The CDR3 runs to 15 residues. Germline V CDR1 and CDR2: LGHNA, YNFKEQ. V was trimmed by 0 bases and J by 2 bases, leaving 8 bases between them. Here the CDR3 DNA reads TGTGCCAGCAGCCAAGAAGGGGGAACTGGAAACACCATATATTTT. This translates into CASSQEGGTGNTIYF.

The rearrangement uses TRBV9 and TRBJ2-3, with TRBD2 matching over 10 bases. With V trimmed by 4 bases and J by 3 bases, 5 bases remained unmatched. This CDR3 is 15 amino acids long. The germline gives CDR1 SGDLS, CDR2 YYNGEE. The CDR3 coding sequence is TGTGCCAGCAGCCCGACTAGCGGGCCAACAGATACGCAGTATTTT. Amino acid sequence: CASSPTSGPTDTQYF.

V gene TRBV6-5 combines with J gene TRBJ2-1; 10 bases map to TRBD1. Trimming cost V 5 bases and J 7 bases; bases outside gene matches: 5. Germline V gene sequence: CDR1 MNHEY, CDR2 SVGAGI. This CDR3 has 14 amino acids. The CDR3 region is CASSRQGAINEQFF. The CDR3, as DNA: TGTGCCAGCAGTCGACAGGGGGCGATAAATGAGCAGTTCTTC.